This T cell receptor (beta chain) originates from a study of T cells after yellow fever vaccination. The CDR3 is 11 amino acids. Per germline, CDR1 SGHTS and CDR2 YDEGEE. Study observations and caveats: Post-booster samples contained most primary-vaccination clones (about 95% CD4, less than 90% CD8).

By 5'RACE template switching, TCR cDNA was produced, with a universal primer site and UMIs added in the process. One entry per CDR3 protein, called by TCRdb with MiXCR from the 5' RACE reads. The table shows 620,000 or so distinct CDR3 sequences, with about 12% occurring only once. This clonotype was counted a few times. What it recognizes is unknown. A junction boundary mismatches the germline segment, possibly from a read error. V is TRBV5-8 and J is TRBJ1-2; D remains unclear. The TCR comes from a man under 40 who received the YFV17D yellow fever vaccine. The source was PBMCs, collected on the day of the yellow fever booster vaccination. CDR3 amino acids: CASRLVGGYTF. CDR3 DNA: TGTGCCAGCCGCTTGGTTGGGGGCTACACCTTC.